These 32 T cell receptor beta chains came from one sample sequenced in a study of cytomegalovirus exposure and HLA in healthy donors. PCR amplification relied on 60 Vbeta primers (plus 13 Jbeta primers). Using immunoSEQ multiplex PCR, the repertoire was profiled, and TCRdb retains in-frame clones only, with some absent. The sample shows about 140,000 clones, about 75% of them seen only once. The sample was PBMCs. These receptors were obtained from a man aged 40-49 years in good health and CMV-seronegative.

The CDR3 DNA follows: TGTGCCAGCAGCTGGGACTCACAAGAGACCCAGTACTTC. Its protein product is CASSWDSQETQYF. The chain couples TRBV7-9 to TRBJ2-5, with D perhaps TRBD2 (6 bases). The germline V gene encodes CDR1 SEHNR and CDR2 FQNEAQ (reference sequence). The CDR3 consists of 13 residues. The V end lost 4 bases, the J end lost 2 bases, and 8 bases lay between the germline ends.

For the CDR3, the DNA is TGTGCCAGCAGCTTCGCCGGGACTAGCACAGATACGCAGTATTTT. Its protein is CASSFAGTSTDTQYF. The rearrangement uses TRBV9 and TRBJ2-3; D may be TRBD2 (6 bases). The CDR3 loop spans 15 amino acids. The germline V gene has CDR1 SGDLS and CDR2 YYNGEE. Trimming stripped 4 bases from V and 0 bases from J, with 12 bases between. Filled out from reference TRBV9 and TRBJ2-3, the complete variable domain reads DSGVTQTPKHLITATGQRVTLRCSPRSGDLSVYWYQQSLDQGLQFLIQYYNGEERAKGNILERFSAQQFPDLHSELNLSSLELGDSALYFCASSFAGTSTDTQYFGPGTRLTVL.

The V gene is TRBV5-6, the J gene TRBJ2-5, with 10 bases matching TRBD2. The DNA end is more similar to TRBJ2-7, so the J call may be wrong. This CDR3 is 14 amino acids long. Germline V gene data show CDR1 as SGHDT and CDR2 as YYEEEE. CDR3 DNA: TGTGCCAGCACCGGAGCGGGGGGGGCCTACGAGCAGTACTTC. This encodes CASTGAGGAYEQYF.

About this clone itself: One junction end disagrees with the germline gene, perhaps due to a read error. V gene TRBV7-2 combines with J gene TRBJ1-5; 7 bases align to TRBD1. The germline CDR1 and CDR2 sequences are SGHTA and FQGNSA. This CDR3 is built from 17 residues. Written as DNA, the CDR3 is TGTGCCAGCAGCCCTCAAGGGACAGTCTATAGCAATCGGCCCCAGCATTTT. Protein sequence: CASSPQGTVYSNRPQHF.

Regarding this clone: The junction departs from the called germline gene at one end, perhaps through a read error. The chain employs TRBV27 and TRBJ1-3; D remains unclear. The CDR3 sequence is 15 residues long. Looked up from germline, CDR1 is MNHEY and CDR2 is SMNVEV (reference sequence). DNA for the CDR3: TGTGCCAGCAATTTATCAGCAGGTTCTGGAAACACCATATATTTT. It yields the protein CASNLSAGSGNTIYF.

The V and J genes are TRBV15 and TRBJ1-2; D call uncertain. CDR3 size: 13 residues. Germline V CDR1 and CDR2: LNHNV, YYDKDF (reference sequence). V lost 0 bases to trimming and J lost 6 bases, with 8 bases between them. CDR3 in amino acids: CATSRDSGDGYTF. CDR3 nucleotides: TGTGCCACCAGCAGAGATTCCGGAGATGGCTACACCTTC.

The chain employs TRBV30 and TRBJ2-7; 12 nucleotides align to TRBD1. Germline CDR1 reads GTSNPN; CDR2 reads SVGIG (reference sequence). The CDR3 consists of 14 residues. Losses at the gene ends were 2 bases for V and 5 bases for J; bases not matched to a gene: 4. This CDR3 reads CAWSRGQGADEQYF. The CDR3 DNA is TGTGCCTGGAGTCGGGGACAGGGGGCTGACGAGCAGTACTTC.

The chain combines TRBV13 with TRBJ2-2; 11 bases agree with TRBD1. In germline, CDR1 is PRHDT, CDR2 FYEKMQ (reference sequence). V shed 4 bases, J shed 6 bases, and the junction held 7 bases outside the gene matches. This CDR3 region has 16 residues. The CDR3 nucleotides read TGTGCCAGCAGCTCAAAAGGACAGGGGGCGGCCGGGGAGCTGTTTTTT. As protein: CASSSKGQGAAGELFF.

V is TRBV28 and J is TRBJ2-7, with 9 bases matching TRBD1. The germline V gene has CDR1 MDHEN and CDR2 SYDVKM. With 2 bases clipped from V and 2 bases from J, the junction kept 7 bases outside the gene matches. This CDR3 has 16 residues. The CDR3 coding sequence is TGTGCCAGCAGTTTAGAAACAGGGGGCGCCCCCTACGAGCAGTACTTC. It is translated as CASSLETGGAPYEQYF.

The chain combines TRBV6-1 with TRBJ2-4, with TRBD2 as a possible D gene (5 bases). This CDR3 region has 12 residues. V dropped 6 bases and J dropped 2 bases, with 5 bases sitting between them. The germline V gene has CDR1 MNHNS and CDR2 SASEGT. CDR3 nucleotides: TGTGCCAGCAGGGACTCCAAAAACATTCAGTACTTC. This encodes CASRDSKNIQYF.

This chain connects TRBV7-9 to TRBJ2-7; 7 nucleotides match TRBD1. Germline V gene sequence: CDR1 SEHNR, CDR2 FQNEAQ (reference sequence). The CDR3 has 15 amino acids. Trimming removed 1 base from V and 7 bases from J; junction bases left unmatched: 10. CDR3 in amino acids: CASSLGQGEPREQYF. Written as DNA, the CDR3 is TGTGCCAGCAGCTTAGGGCAGGGGGAGCCGAGGGAGCAGTACTTC.

This sequence joins TRBV5-1 and TRBJ2-5; D possibly corresponds to TRBD2 (6 bases). This CDR3 spans 14 amino acids. V lost 0 bases and J 4 bases, leaving 10 bases between the germline ends. Germline lookup yields CDR1 SGHRS and CDR2 YFSETQ. The CDR3 sequence: CASSLAGTGETQYF. The CDR3 DNA reads as TGCGCCAGCAGCTTGGCCGGGACTGGAGAGACCCAGTACTTC. The variable domain in full, with the rest retrieved from reference TRBV5-1 and TRBJ2-5, is KAGVTQTPRYLIKTRGQQVTLSCSPISGHRSVSWYQQTPGQGLQFLFEYFSETQRNKGNFPGRFSGRQFSNSRSEMNVSTLELGDSALYLCASSLAGTGETQYFGPGTRLLVL.

This chain joins TRBV4-1 and TRBJ2-5; 12 positions match TRBD1. The CDR3 is made up of 16 amino acids. J gave up 2 bases and V 5 bases, and 6 bases lay outside the gene matches. The germline gives CDR1 MGHRA, CDR2 YSYEKL. CDR3 coding DNA: TGCGCCAGCAGCACCCGGGACAGGGGGCCTCAAGAGACCCAGTACTTC. Its translation is CASSTRDRGPQETQYF.

The chain employs TRBV25-1 and TRBJ1-5; weak D call: TRBD1 (6 bases). CDR1 is MGHDK and CDR2 is SYGVNS in the germline V gene. The CDR3 spans 15 residues. Deletions cut 6 bases from V and 0 bases from J, with 12 bases between. The CDR3 nucleotides read TGTGCCAGCAGCGAGGGGGAATATAGCAATCAGCCCCAGCATTTT. It yields the protein CASSEGEYSNQPQHF.

The table lists this clone with a count of one. The chain combines TRBV9 with TRBJ2-3, with a tentative D call TRBD2 (7 bases). The germline V gene has CDR1 SGDLS and CDR2 YYNGEE. Between the trimmed V and J ends, which lost 3 bases and 2 bases, there was a span of 13 bases. This CDR3 is 15 amino acids long. The CDR3 region is CASSGRGAYTDTQYF. The CDR3 coding sequence is TGTGCCAGCAGCGGCCGGGGGGCCTACACAGATACGCAGTATTTT. Full variable domain (outside the CDR3, taken from reference TRBV9 and TRBJ2-3): DSGVTQTPKHLITATGQRVTLRCSPRSGDLSVYWYQQSLDQGLQFLIQYYNGEERAKGNILERFSAQQFPDLHSELNLSSLELGDSALYFCASSGRGAYTDTQYFGPGTRLTVL.

The count of this clone is one. V usage is TRBV4-1 and J usage is TRBJ1-2, with D perhaps matching TRBD1 (5 bases). The CDR3 has 17 amino acids. Trimming took off 0 bases at V and 6 bases at J, with 20 bases between the two ends. Germline CDR1 MGHRA, CDR2 YSYEKL. The CDR3 reads CASSQDYVRGRQNGYTF. CDR3 sequence (DNA): TGCGCCAGCAGCCAAGATTACGTACGGGGGAGGCAGAATGGCTACACCTTC.

This clone was found a few times. The chain joins TRBV6-6 to TRBJ2-2, with 7 bases matching TRBD1. The V segment lost 5 bases and the J segment 0 bases; nucleotides outside the gene matches: 0. The CDR3 contains 14 residues. Germline-derived CDR1 and CDR2 are MNHNY and SVGAGI (reference sequence). DNA of the CDR3: TGTGCCAGCAGTGACAGGGCGAACACCGGGGAGCTGTTTTTT. Translation: CASSDRANTGELFF.

This clone was found once. This chain links TRBV2 with TRBJ1-4, with 7 nucleotides matching TRBD1. CDR3 length: 15 residues. Trimming at V came to 4 bases and at J to 5 bases, leaving 7 bases not matched to a gene. Looked up from germline, CDR1 is SNHLY and CDR2 is FYNNEI. As DNA, the CDR3 is TGTGCCAGCAGTGCCCAAGACAGGGTCAATGAAAAACTGTTTTTT. Its translation is CASSAQDRVNEKLFF.

The chain carries TRBV6-5 and TRBJ1-1; D remains ambiguous. This CDR3 spans 14 amino acids. Germline V CDR1 and CDR2: MNHEY, SVGAGI. The V and J ends lost 0 bases and 0 bases respectively, with 5 bases between them. The CDR3 DNA is TGTGCCAGCAGTTACTCAATCATGAACACTGAAGCTTTCTTT. Translated, it gives CASSYSIMNTEAFF.

J is TRBJ2-3 and V is TRBV5-1; 7 bases align to TRBD2. This CDR3 spans 15 amino acids. Trimming at V came to 4 bases and at J to 1 base, leaving 6 bases not matched to a gene. The V gene's germline CDR1 is SGHRS and CDR2 YFSETQ. The CDR3, as DNA: TGCGCCAGCAGCCAATACGGACTAGGCACAGATACGCAGTATTTT. This codes for CASSQYGLGTDTQYF.

V gene TRBV4-1 combines with J gene TRBJ2-7; 10 nucleotides align to TRBD2. The germline V gene has CDR1 MGHRA and CDR2 YSYEKL. The CDR3 totals 15 residues. The V segment lost 2 bases and the J segment 7 bases; nucleotides outside the gene matches: 8. The CDR3 reads CASSQRGAGGLEQYF. The CDR3 nucleotides read TGCGCCAGCAGCCAAAGGGGAGCGGGGGGGCTAGAGCAGTACTTC.

The gene calls are TRBV7-9 and TRBJ1-4; TRBD1 might be the D (5 bases). This CDR3 contains 17 residues. Germline CDR1 reads SEHNR; CDR2 reads FQNEAQ (reference sequence). V shed 5 bases and J shed 3 bases, with 19 bases lying between them. CDR3 amino acids: CASSQPGNGGANEKLFF. In DNA, the CDR3 is TGTGCCAGCAGCCAGCCCGGGAACGGGGGAGCTAATGAAAAACTGTTTTTT.

A single count supports this clone. The chain combines TRBV5-1 with TRBJ2-3; 7 bases agree with TRBD1. The CDR3 loop spans 15 amino acids. Germline values: CDR1 SGHRS, CDR2 YFSETQ. With V trimmed by 3 bases and J by 3 bases, 7 bases remained unmatched. CDR3 in amino acids: CASSSSGGRTDTQYF. The CDR3 region has the DNA TGCGCCAGCAGCTCCTCAGGGGGAAGGACAGATACGCAGTATTTT.

V usage is TRBV19 and J usage is TRBJ1-2; tentatively, D is TRBD1 (6 bases). Trimming took 6 bases from V and 0 from J, leaving 20 bases between them. The germline gives CDR1 LNHDA, CDR2 SQIVND (reference sequence). This CDR3 region has 17 residues. The CDR3 spells CASRSRDIRGSNYGYTF. In DNA, the CDR3 is TGTGCCAGTAGGAGCCGGGACATAAGGGGTTCTAACTATGGCTACACCTTC.

This rearrangement joins TRBV5-1 to TRBJ2-5; 8 bases fit TRBD1. The J call may be in error: the DNA end matches TRBJ2-7 better. The germline V gene encodes CDR1 SGHRS and CDR2 YFSETQ. The CDR3 length is 14 residues. CDR3 loop: CASSPGQVTYEQYF. DNA for the CDR3: TGCGCCAGCAGCCCGGGACAGGTAACCTACGAGCAGTACTTC.

The chain recombines TRBV28 with TRBJ2-1, with 8 bases aligning to TRBD2. Germline CDR1 reads MDHEN; CDR2 reads SYDVKM. The trim removed 7 bases at V and 9 bases at J, leaving 17 bases unmatched. CDR3 length equals 16 residues. The CDR3 DNA reads as TGTGCCAGCACCCAGAGCGGCGGACTAGCCCCTCCTGAGCAGTTCTTC. Translation: CASTQSGGLAPPEQFF.

The rearrangement uses TRBV13 and TRBJ1-1; maybe TRBD1 (6 bases). With 5 bases removed from V and 6 bases from J, the gap between germline ends came to 19 bases. Per the germline V gene, CDR1 is PRHDT and CDR2 is FYEKMQ (reference sequence). This CDR3 comprises 15 residues. In nucleotides, the CDR3 is TGTGCCAGCAGCCGAAGGACAGCGGCGGACTCTGAAGCTTTCTTT. It codes for CASSRRTAADSEAFF.

J is TRBJ2-1 and V is TRBV30; weak D call: TRBD1 (5 bases). V was shortened by 0 bases and J by 4 bases, with 19 bases between the two germline ends. The length of the CDR3 is 17 residues. Germline lookup yields CDR1 GTSNPN and CDR2 SVGIG (reference sequence). The CDR3 region has the DNA TGTGCCTGGAGTGTAGGGTGGGGCAGGAAGATTTACAATGAGCAGTTCTTC. It specifies CAWSVGWGRKIYNEQFF.

The chain uses TRBV7-2 and TRBJ2-1; TRBD2 matches 7 bases. This CDR3 has 17 amino acids. Germline loops: CDR1 SGHTA, CDR2 FQGNSA. The ends lost 1 base at V and 0 bases at J; junction bases unmatched: 6. The DNA of the CDR3 is TGTGCCAGCAGCTTAGTTTATGGGGGGGACTCCTACAATGAGCAGTTCTTC. Its protein product is CASSLVYGGDSYNEQFF.

This clone was counted a single time. This chain uses TRBV9 with TRBJ2-7; a weak D match, TRBD2 (7 bases). The CDR3 has 16 amino acids. The germline V gene has CDR1 SGDLS and CDR2 YYNGEE. V was cut by 0 bases and J by 0 bases, with 13 bases left in between. Here the CDR3 DNA reads TGTGCCAGCAGCGTAGAAGGGGGGGGGAGCTCCTACGAGCAGTACTTC. The encoded protein is CASSVEGGGSSYEQYF.

The chain couples TRBV7-3 to TRBJ2-5; TRBD2 aligns across 9 bases. This CDR3 is built from 15 residues. The germline gives CDR1 SGHTA, CDR2 FQGTGA. The trim removed 5 bases at V and 1 base at J, leaving 5 bases unmatched. CDR3 region: CASSALAGFQETQYF. Here the CDR3 DNA reads TGTGCCAGCAGCGCGCTAGCGGGGTTCCAAGAGACCCAGTACTTC. Supplemented by reference TRBV7-3 and TRBJ2-5, the full variable domain reads GAGVSQTPSNKVTEKGKYVELRCDPISGHTALYWYRQSLGQGPEFLIYFQGTGAADDSGLPNDRFFAVRPEGSVSTLKIQRTERGDSAVYLCASSALAGFQETQYFGPGTRLLVL.

The chain joins TRBV6-5 to TRBJ1-2; TRBD1 matches 10 bases. In germline, CDR1 is MNHEY, CDR2 SVGAGI. V trimming: 3 bases; J trimming: 6 bases; junction bases outside the gene matches: 10. The CDR3 has 16 amino acids. The CDR3 region has the DNA TGTGCCAGCAGTTATAACCCGCTAGGGACAGGGGATGGCTACACCTTC. This codes for CASSYNPLGTGDGYTF.